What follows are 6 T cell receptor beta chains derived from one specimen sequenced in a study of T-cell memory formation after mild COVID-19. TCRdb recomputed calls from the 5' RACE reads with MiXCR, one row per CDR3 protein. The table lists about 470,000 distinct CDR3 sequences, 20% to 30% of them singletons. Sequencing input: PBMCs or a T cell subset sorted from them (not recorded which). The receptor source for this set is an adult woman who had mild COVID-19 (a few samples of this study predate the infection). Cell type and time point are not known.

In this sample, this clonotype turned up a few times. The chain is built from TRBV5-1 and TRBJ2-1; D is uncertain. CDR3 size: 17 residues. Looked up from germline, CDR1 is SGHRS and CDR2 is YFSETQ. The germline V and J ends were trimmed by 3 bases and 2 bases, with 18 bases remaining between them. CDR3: CASSYLPGGDTYNEQFF. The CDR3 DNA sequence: TGCGCCAGCAGCTACCTTCCCGGCGGTGATACCTACAATGAGCAGTTCTTC.

CDR3 nucleotides: TGTGCCAGCAGCCAGAACCCCAGGCGGGGGGTGCGCACAGATACGCAGTATTTT. Amino acids: CASSQNPRRGVRTDTQYF. The V and J genes are TRBV3-1 and TRBJ2-3; TRBD2 matches at 8 bases. The germline V gene has CDR1 LGHDT and CDR2 YNNKEL (reference sequence). The V gene end was trimmed by 3 bases and the J gene end by 1 base; junction bases not matched to a gene: 12. This CDR3 is 18 amino acids long.

CDR3 residues: CASSRSGTSYEQYF. The CDR3 nucleotides are TGTGCCAGCTCACGGTCGGGGACTTCTTACGAGCAGTACTTC. The rearrangement links TRBV18 to TRBJ2-7; tentative D call: TRBD2 (6 bases). The CDR3 covers 14 residues. The germline gives CDR1 KGHSH, CDR2 LQKENI. Trimming shortened V by 4 bases and J by 4 bases, and 14 bases separated the two germline ends.

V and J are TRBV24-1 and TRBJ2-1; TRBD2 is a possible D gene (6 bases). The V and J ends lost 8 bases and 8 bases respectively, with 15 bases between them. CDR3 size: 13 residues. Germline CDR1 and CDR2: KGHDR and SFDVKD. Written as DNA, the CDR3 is TGTGCCACCAAGGCGGGACCTTGGGATGAGCAGTTCTTC. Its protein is CATKAGPWDEQFF.

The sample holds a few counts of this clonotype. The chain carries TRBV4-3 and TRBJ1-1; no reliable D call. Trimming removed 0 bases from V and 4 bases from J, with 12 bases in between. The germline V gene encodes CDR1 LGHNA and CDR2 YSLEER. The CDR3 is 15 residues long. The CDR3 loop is CASSQDRVFRTEAFF. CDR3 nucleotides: TGCGCCAGCAGCCAAGATAGGGTATTTCGCACTGAAGCTTTCTTT.

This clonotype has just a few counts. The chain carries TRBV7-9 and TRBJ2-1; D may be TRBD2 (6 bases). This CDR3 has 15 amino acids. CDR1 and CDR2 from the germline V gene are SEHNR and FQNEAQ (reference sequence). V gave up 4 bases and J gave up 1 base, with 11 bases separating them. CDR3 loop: CASSSRLGSYNEQFF. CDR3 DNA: TGTGCCAGCAGCTCCCGACTAGGGTCCTACAATGAGCAGTTCTTC.